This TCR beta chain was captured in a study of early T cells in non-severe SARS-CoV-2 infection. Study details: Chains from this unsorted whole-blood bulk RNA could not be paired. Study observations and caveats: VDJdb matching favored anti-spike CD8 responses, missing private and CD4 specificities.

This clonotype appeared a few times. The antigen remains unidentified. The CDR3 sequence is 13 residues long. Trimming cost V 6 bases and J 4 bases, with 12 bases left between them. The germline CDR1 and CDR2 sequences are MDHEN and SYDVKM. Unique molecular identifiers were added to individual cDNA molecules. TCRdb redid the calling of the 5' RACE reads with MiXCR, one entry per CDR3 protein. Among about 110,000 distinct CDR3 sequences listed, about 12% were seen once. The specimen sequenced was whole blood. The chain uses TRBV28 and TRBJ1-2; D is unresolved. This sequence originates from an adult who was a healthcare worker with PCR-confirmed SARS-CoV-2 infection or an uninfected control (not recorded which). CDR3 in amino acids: CASSSSVGYGYTF. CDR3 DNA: TGTGCCAGCAGCTCCTCCGTAGGCTATGGCTACACCTTC.